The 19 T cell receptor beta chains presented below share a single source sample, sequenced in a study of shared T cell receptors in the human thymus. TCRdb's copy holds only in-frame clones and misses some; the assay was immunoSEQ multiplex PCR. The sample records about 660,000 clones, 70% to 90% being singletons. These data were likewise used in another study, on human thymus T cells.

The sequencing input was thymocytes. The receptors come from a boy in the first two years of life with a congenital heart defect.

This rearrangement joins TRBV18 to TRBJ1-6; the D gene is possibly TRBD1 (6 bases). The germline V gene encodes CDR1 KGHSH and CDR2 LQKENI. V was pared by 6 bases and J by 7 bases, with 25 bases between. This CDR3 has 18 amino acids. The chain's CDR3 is CASSKNPSRRGANSPLHF. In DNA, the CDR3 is TGTGCCAGCTCGAAGAACCCGTCGCGCCGGGGGGCGAATTCACCCCTCCACTTT.

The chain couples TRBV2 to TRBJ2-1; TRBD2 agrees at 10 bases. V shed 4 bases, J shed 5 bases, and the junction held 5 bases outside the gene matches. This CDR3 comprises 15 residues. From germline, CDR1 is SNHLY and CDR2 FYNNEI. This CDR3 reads CASSVEAGGHNEQFF. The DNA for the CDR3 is TGTGCCAGCAGTGTAGAAGCGGGGGGGCACAATGAGCAGTTCTTC.

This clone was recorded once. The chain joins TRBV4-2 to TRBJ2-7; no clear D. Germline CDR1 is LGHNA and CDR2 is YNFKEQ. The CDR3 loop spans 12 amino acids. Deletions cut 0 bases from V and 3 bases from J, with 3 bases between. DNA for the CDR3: TGTGCCAGCAGCCAAGACATCTACGAGCAGTACTTC. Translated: CASSQDIYEQYF.

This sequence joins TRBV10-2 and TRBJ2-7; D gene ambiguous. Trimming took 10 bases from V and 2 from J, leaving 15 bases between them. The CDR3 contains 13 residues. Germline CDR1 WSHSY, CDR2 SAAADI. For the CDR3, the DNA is TGCGCCACCAGGTCCAACTACACCTACGAGCAGTACTTC. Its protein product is CATRSNYTYEQYF.

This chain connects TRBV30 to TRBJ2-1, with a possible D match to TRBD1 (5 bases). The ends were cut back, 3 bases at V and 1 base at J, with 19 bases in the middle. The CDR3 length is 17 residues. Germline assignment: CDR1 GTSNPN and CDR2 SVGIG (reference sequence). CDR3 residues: CAWSQQKDNESYNEQFF. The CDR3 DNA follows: TGTGCCTGGAGCCAACAAAAGGACAACGAATCCTACAATGAGCAGTTCTTC. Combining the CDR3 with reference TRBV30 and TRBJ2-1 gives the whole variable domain SQTIHQWPATLVQPVGSPLSLECTVEGTSNPNLYWYRQAAGRGLQLLFYSVGIGQISSEVPQNLSASRPQDRQFILSSKKLLLSDSGFYLCAWSQQKDNESYNEQFFGPGTRLTVL.

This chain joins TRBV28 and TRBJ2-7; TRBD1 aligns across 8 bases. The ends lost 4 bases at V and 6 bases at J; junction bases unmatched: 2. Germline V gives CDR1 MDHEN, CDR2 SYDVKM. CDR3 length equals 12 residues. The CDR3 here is CASSWTGSEQYF. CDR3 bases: TGTGCCAGCAGTTGGACAGGGAGCGAGCAGTACTTC.

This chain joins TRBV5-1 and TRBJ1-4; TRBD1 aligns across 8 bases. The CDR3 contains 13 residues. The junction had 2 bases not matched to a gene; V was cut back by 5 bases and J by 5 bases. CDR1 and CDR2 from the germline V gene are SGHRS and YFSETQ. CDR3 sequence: CASRQGENEKLFF. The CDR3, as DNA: TGCGCCAGCAGACAGGGGGAAAATGAAAAACTGTTTTTT.

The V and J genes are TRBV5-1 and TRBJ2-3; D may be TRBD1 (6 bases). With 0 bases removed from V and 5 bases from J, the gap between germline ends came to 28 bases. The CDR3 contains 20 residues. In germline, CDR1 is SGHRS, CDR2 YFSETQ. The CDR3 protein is CASSLDSGSGEGWKEDTQYF. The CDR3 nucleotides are TGCGCCAGCAGCTTGGATTCGGGGTCAGGGGAAGGTTGGAAAGAAGATACGCAGTATTTT. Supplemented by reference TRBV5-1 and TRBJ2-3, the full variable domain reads KAGVTQTPRYLIKTRGQQVTLSCSPISGHRSVSWYQQTPGQGLQFLFEYFSETQRNKGNFPGRFSGRQFSNSRSEMNVSTLELGDSALYLCASSLDSGSGEGWKEDTQYFGPGTRLTVL.

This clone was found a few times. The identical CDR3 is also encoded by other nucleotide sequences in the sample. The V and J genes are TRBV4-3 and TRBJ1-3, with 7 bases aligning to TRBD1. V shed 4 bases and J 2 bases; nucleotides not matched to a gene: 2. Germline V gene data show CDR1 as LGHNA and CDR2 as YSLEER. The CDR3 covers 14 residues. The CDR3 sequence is CASSPDRAGNTIYF. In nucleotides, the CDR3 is TGCGCCAGCAGCCCAGACAGGGCTGGAAACACCATATATTTT.

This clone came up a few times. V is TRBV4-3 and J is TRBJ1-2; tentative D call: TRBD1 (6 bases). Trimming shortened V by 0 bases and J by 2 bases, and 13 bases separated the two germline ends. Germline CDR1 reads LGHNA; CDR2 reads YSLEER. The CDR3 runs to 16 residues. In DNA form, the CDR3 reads TGCGCCAGCAGCCAAGACCCTCGACAGGAAAACTATGGCTACACCTTC. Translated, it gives CASSQDPRQENYGYTF.

The CDR3 nucleotides read TGTGCCAGCAGTGGTGGGACAGGGGCAAGGAGCAATCAGCCCCAGCATTTT. Its translation is CASSGGTGARSNQPQHF. This chain connects TRBV6-1 to TRBJ1-5; 10 bases map to TRBD1. Germline V gives CDR1 MNHNS, CDR2 SASEGT. CDR3 size: 17 residues. V lost 4 bases to trimming and J lost 1 base; unmatched junction nucleotides: 7.

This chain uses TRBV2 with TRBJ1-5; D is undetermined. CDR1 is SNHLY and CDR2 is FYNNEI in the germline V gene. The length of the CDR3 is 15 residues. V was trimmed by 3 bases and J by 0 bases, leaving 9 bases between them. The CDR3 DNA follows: TGTGCCAGCAGTGACGGAGCCTCTAGCAATCAGCCCCAGCATTTT. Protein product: CASSDGASSNQPQHF.

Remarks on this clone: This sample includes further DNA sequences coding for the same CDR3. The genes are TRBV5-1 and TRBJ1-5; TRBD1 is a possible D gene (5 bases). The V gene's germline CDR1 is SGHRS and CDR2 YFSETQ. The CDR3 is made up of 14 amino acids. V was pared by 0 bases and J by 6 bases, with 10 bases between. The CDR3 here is CASSLGGGGQPQHF. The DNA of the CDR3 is TGCGCCAGCAGCTTGGGGGGGGGAGGTCAGCCCCAGCATTTT.

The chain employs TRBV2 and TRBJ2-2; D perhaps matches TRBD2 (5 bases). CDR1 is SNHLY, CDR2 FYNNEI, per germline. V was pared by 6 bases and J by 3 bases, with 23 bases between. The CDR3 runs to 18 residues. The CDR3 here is CASSRERRGGMDTGELFF. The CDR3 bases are TGTGCCAGCAGCCGAGAAAGACGAGGAGGTATGGACACCGGGGAGCTGTTTTTT.

Here the CDR3 reads CASSQGLGLAGGRQETQYF. CDR3 coding DNA: TGCGCCAGCAGCCAAGGTCTGGGACTAGCGGGGGGGCGACAAGAGACCCAGTACTTC. The gene calls are TRBV4-3 and TRBJ2-5; 16 bases are shared with TRBD2. CDR1 and CDR2 (germline): LGHNA, YSLEER. V shed 1 base and J 2 bases; nucleotides not matched to a gene: 7. The CDR3 loop spans 19 amino acids.

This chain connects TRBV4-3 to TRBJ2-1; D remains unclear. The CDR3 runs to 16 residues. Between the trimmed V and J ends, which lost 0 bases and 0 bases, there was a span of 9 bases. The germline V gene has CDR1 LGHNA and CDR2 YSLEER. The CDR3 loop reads CASSQDEDFSYNEQFF. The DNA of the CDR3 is TGCGCCAGCAGCCAAGATGAGGATTTCTCCTACAATGAGCAGTTCTTC.

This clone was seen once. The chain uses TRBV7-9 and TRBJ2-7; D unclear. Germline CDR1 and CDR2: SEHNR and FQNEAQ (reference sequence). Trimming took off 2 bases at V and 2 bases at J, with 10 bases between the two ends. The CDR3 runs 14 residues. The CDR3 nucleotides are TGTGCCAGCAGCTTATGGCAAATTCCCTACGAGCAGTACTTC. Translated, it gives CASSLWQIPYEQYF.

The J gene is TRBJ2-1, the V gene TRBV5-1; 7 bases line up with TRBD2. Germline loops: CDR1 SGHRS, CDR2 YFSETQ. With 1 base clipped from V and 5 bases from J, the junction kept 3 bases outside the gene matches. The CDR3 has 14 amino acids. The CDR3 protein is CASSLSRGDNEQFF. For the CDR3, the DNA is TGCGCCAGCAGCTTGAGTCGGGGGGACAATGAGCAGTTCTTC. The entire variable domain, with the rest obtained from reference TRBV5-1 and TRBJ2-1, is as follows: KAGVTQTPRYLIKTRGQQVTLSCSPISGHRSVSWYQQTPGQGLQFLFEYFSETQRNKGNFPGRFSGRQFSNSRSEMNVSTLELGDSALYLCASSLSRGDNEQFFGPGTRLTVL.

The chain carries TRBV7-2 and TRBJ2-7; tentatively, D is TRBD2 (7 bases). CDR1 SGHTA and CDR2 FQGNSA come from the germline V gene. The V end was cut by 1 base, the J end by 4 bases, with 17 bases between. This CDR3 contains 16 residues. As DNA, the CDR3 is TGTGCCAGCAGCTTAGTAAGAGGGGGGGAAGATTACGAGCAGTACTTC. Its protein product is CASSLVRGGEDYEQYF.